A single sample is the source of the 27 T cell receptor beta chains below, sequenced in a study of CD8+CD57+ T cells in acquired aplastic anemia. The template for TCR beta VDJ and CDR3 sequence profiling was genomic DNA. MiXCR, run by TCRdb on the reads, gives a single entry per CDR3 protein. The sample carries some 280,000 distinct CDR3 sequences, roughly three fifths recorded once. The specimen was sorted CD4+, CD8+, or CD8+CD57+ T cells (not recorded which) from PBMCs. The receptors stem from a human donor with severe aplastic anemia or a healthy control (not recorded which).

This chain joins TRBV5-1 and TRBJ1-3; D remains ambiguous. The CDR3 covers 15 residues. V was trimmed by 0 bases and J by 0 bases, leaving 7 bases between them. The germline V gene encodes CDR1 SGHRS and CDR2 YFSETQ. The CDR3 reads CASSLDGYSGNTIYF. CDR3 DNA: TGCGCCAGCAGCTTGGACGGGTACTCTGGAAACACCATATATTTT. The variable domain in full, with the rest retrieved from reference TRBV5-1 and TRBJ1-3, is KAGVTQTPRYLIKTRGQQVTLSCSPISGHRSVSWYQQTPGQGLQFLFEYFSETQRNKGNFPGRFSGRQFSNSRSEMNVSTLELGDSALYLCASSLDGYSGNTIYFGEGSWLTVV.

This clonotype was detected many times. This sequence joins TRBV20-1 and TRBJ1-6; D gene uncertain. V dropped 0 bases and J dropped 8 bases, with 11 bases sitting between them. This CDR3 contains 14 residues. Germline loops: CDR1 DFQATT, CDR2 SNEGSKA (reference sequence). This CDR3 is CSARETVLDSPLHF. The CDR3 bases are TGCAGTGCTAGAGAGACCGTTTTGGATTCACCCCTCCACTTT.

The genes are TRBV25-1 and TRBJ2-7; D remains unclear. V lost 3 bases, J lost 6 bases, and 15 bases lay in between. Per the germline V gene, CDR1 is MGHDK and CDR2 is SYGVNS. The CDR3 has 14 amino acids. DNA for the CDR3: TGTGCCAGCAGTGACCAGGAGATCTCGGTCGAGCAGTACTTC. Translating gives CASSDQEISVEQYF.

As concerns this clonotype: Its ends do not fully match the called genes, so a read error is possible. The chain joins TRBV7-2 to TRBJ2-7; 12 nucleotides agree with TRBD2. Germline CDR1 and CDR2: SGHTA and FQGNSA. CDR3 size: 15 residues. CDR3 in DNA: TGCGCCAGCAGCTGGTCTAGCGGGGGGGCCTACGAGCAGTACTTC. It specifies CASSWSSGGAYEQYF.

This clonotype was counted many times. The chain couples TRBV6-5 to TRBJ1-5; 9 positions agree with TRBD1. Germline CDR1 reads MNHEY; CDR2 reads SVGAGI. The CDR3 sequence is 17 residues long. V dropped 6 bases and J dropped 1; count of bases not matched to a gene: 10. In DNA, the CDR3 is TGTGCCAGCAGCCTGGGGACAGGGACGAGAAGCAATCAGCCCCAGCATTTT. It codes for CASSLGTGTRSNQPQHF.

This clonotype was counted at least ten times. This chain links TRBV5-1 with TRBJ2-7; possibly TRBD1 for D (6 bases). In germline, CDR1 is SGHRS, CDR2 YFSETQ. CDR3 size: 14 residues. V was clipped by 4 bases and J by 2 bases, with 13 bases between them. Written as DNA, the CDR3 is TGCGCCAGCAGCATCCGACAGGTACCCTACGAGCAGTACTTC. Its translation is CASSIRQVPYEQYF.

This clonotype was detected once. The chain links TRBV25-1 to TRBJ2-1, with D unclear. This CDR3 contains 15 residues. Germline V gives CDR1 MGHDK, CDR2 SYGVNS. V lost 4 bases to trimming and J lost 2 bases, with 12 bases between them. CDR3 sequence: CASSAGSLTYNEQFF. In DNA, the CDR3 is TGTGCCAGCAGTGCCGGGTCCCTCACCTACAATGAGCAGTTCTTC.

This CDR3 is CARGTSVEQYF. CDR3 nucleotides: TGCGCCAGGGGGACATCGGTCGAGCAGTACTTC. The gene calls are TRBV10-1 and TRBJ2-7, with a tentative D call TRBD1 (6 bases). V was trimmed by 9 bases and J by 6 bases, leaving 12 bases between them. Per the germline V gene, CDR1 is WNHNN and CDR2 is SYGVQD (reference sequence). The CDR3 contains 11 residues.

This clonotype appeared a single time. The rearrangement uses TRBV2 and TRBJ2-5; 8 positions match TRBD1. This CDR3 contains 15 residues. V dropped 7 bases and J dropped 5; count of bases not matched to a gene: 12. In germline, CDR1 is SNHLY, CDR2 FYNNEI. Here the CDR3 DNA reads TGTGCCAGCACATCGACAAGCCGGACAGGGGAGACCCAGTACTTC. Translating gives CASTSTSRTGETQYF. The full variable domain, with the rest looked up from reference TRBV2 and TRBJ2-5, is EPEVTQTPSHQVTQMGQEVILRCVPISNHLYFYWYRQILGQKVEFLVSFYNNEISEKSEIFDDQFSVERPDGSNFTLKIRSTKLEDSAMYFCASTSTSRTGETQYFGPGTRLLVL.

This clonotype was picked up many times. The chain couples TRBV7-8 to TRBJ1-1; TRBD1 agrees at 7 bases. Germline CDR1 is SGHVS and CDR2 is FQNEAQ. The CDR3 covers 14 residues. Trimming at V came to 5 bases and at J to 4 bases, leaving 7 bases not matched to a gene. The CDR3: CASSQQGQGTEAFF. In DNA form, the CDR3 reads TGTGCCAGCAGCCAACAGGGGCAGGGCACTGAAGCTTTCTTT.

This clonotype showed up just a few times. The rearrangement links TRBV6-5 to TRBJ2-2; D remains unclear. Germline V gene data show CDR1 as MNHEY and CDR2 as SVGAGI. V lost 4 bases and J lost 0, with 15 bases in between. This CDR3 spans 17 amino acids. CDR3: CASSFMQGKANTGELFF. Here the CDR3 DNA reads TGTGCCAGCAGTTTTATGCAAGGGAAGGCGAACACCGGGGAGCTGTTTTTT.

This clonotype was recorded a few times. This chain uses TRBV2 with TRBJ1-1, with a weak D call TRBD1 (6 bases). This CDR3 comprises 13 residues. The germline gives CDR1 SNHLY, CDR2 FYNNEI. Trimming stripped 5 bases from V and 5 bases from J, with 12 bases between. DNA for the CDR3: TGTGCCAGCAGTACGAAACAGGGAACTGAAGCTTTCTTT. As protein: CASSTKQGTEAFF.

This chain connects TRBV9 to TRBJ1-2; TRBD1 aligns across 7 bases. This CDR3 is built from 14 residues. In germline, CDR1 is SGDLS, CDR2 YYNGEE. V was clipped by 4 bases and J by 6 bases; unmatched bases: 9. The CDR3 here is CASSRGGTENGYTF. The CDR3 nucleotides read TGTGCCAGCAGCCGTGGCGGGACAGAGAATGGCTACACCTTC.

The rearrangement uses TRBV7-9 and TRBJ2-7; D might be TRBD1 (6 bases). Germline CDR1 is SEHNR and CDR2 is FQNEAQ (reference sequence). Trimming pared 5 bases from V and 7 bases from J, leaving 21 bases between. This CDR3 is 15 amino acids long. This CDR3 is CASSDTGTRFWEQYF. DNA for the CDR3: TGTGCCAGCAGCGATACCGGGACAAGGTTCTGGGAGCAGTACTTC. Supplemented by reference TRBV7-9 and TRBJ2-7, the full variable domain reads DTGVSQNPRHKITKRGQNVTFRCDPISEHNRLYWYRQTLGQGPEFLTYFQNEAQLEKSRLLSDRFSAERPKGSFSTLEIQRTEQGDSAMYLCASSDTGTRFWEQYFGPGTRLTVT.

This clonotype was detected ten times or more. The chain uses TRBV12-3 or TRBV12-4 and TRBJ1-5; D is undetermined. The CDR3 has 12 amino acids. The V gene lost 2 bases and the J gene lost 3 bases, with 2 bases spanning the gap. This chain's CDR3 is CASSLYNQPQHF. The CDR3 bases are TGTGCCAGCAGTTTATACAATCAGCCCCAGCATTTT.

This clonotype was found many times. V usage is TRBV12-3 or TRBV12-4 and J usage is TRBJ1-3; possible D gene TRBD1, 5 bases. Trimming took 7 bases from V and 0 from J, leaving 13 bases between them. There are 15 residues in the CDR3. CDR3 DNA sequence: TGTGCCAGCACCCCCACAGGCTACTCTGGAAACACCATATATTTT. Translation: CASTPTGYSGNTIYF.

This clonotype has only a few counts. The J gene is TRBJ2-1, the V gene TRBV29-1; no definite D call. The CDR3 runs 16 residues. Trimming left V 4 bases short and J 4 bases short, with 20 bases between. From germline, CDR1 is SQVTM and CDR2 ANQGSEA. CDR3 amino acids: CSVGKSKSGVYNEQFF. CDR3 nucleotide sequence: TGCAGCGTTGGAAAGTCAAAGTCGGGTGTATACAATGAGCAGTTCTTC.

This chain joins TRBV20-1 and TRBJ1-6; tentative D call: TRBD1 (5 bases). The germline V and J ends were trimmed by 3 bases and 8 bases, with 11 bases remaining between them. Germline V gene lookup returns CDR1 DFQATT and CDR2 SNEGSKA (reference sequence). The CDR3 is made up of 13 amino acids. CDR3 DNA: TGCAGTGCTAGGGGACGGGAGTATTCACCCCTCCACTTT. Residues: CSARGREYSPLHF.

V is TRBV7-2 and J is TRBJ2-1; D is unresolved. The V end was cut by 1 base, the J end by 9 bases, with 7 bases between. The germline V gene encodes CDR1 SGHTA and CDR2 FQGNSA. The CDR3 consists of 12 residues. The CDR3 sequence is CASSLDHSEQFF. As DNA, the CDR3 is TGTGCCAGCAGCTTAGACCACTCTGAGCAGTTCTTC.

Worth noting for this clonotype: Because the CDR3 is missing its conserved closing phenylalanine or tryptophan, this is likely a read error. The limits of the CDR3 on the DNA are not certain, so only TCRdb's listed CDR3 is given. The rearrangement joins TRBV7-9 to TRBJ1-6. With termini counted, the CDR3 has 8 amino acids. Germline V lookup: CDR1 SEHNR, CDR2 FQNEAQ (reference sequence). The CDR3 protein is CASSTDIV.

This clonotype occurred many times. The rearrangement links TRBV29-1 to TRBJ1-1; D is undetermined. The CDR3 runs to 13 residues. Trimming left V 4 bases short and J 0 bases short, with 9 bases between. Germline assignment: CDR1 SQVTM and CDR2 ANQGSEA. CDR3 amino acids: CSVAQILNTEAFF. In DNA form, the CDR3 reads TGCAGCGTTGCTCAGATACTGAACACTGAAGCTTTCTTT.

Concerning this clonotype: Relative to the germline gene, one junction end is altered; a read error may explain this. The chain links TRBV19 to TRBJ2-2; TRBD1 or TRBD2 may be the D gene (5 bases each). Germline-derived CDR1 and CDR2 are LNHDA and SQIVND (reference sequence). This CDR3 comprises 13 residues. The CDR3 region is CASSTQGAGELSF. The CDR3 bases are TGTGCCAGTAGTACCCAGGGCGCCGGGGAGCTGTCTTTT.

The J gene is TRBJ2-3, the V gene TRBV7-4; possible D gene TRBD2, 6 bases. In germline, CDR1 is SGHVT, CDR2 SQSDAQ. V lost 1 base to trimming and J lost 5 bases, with 16 bases between them. The length of the CDR3 is 16 residues. CDR3 in amino acids: CASSLEEGPERDTQYF. The CDR3 coding sequence is TGTGCCAGCAGCTTAGAGGAGGGACCCGAGAGAGATACGCAGTATTTT.

The chain couples TRBV15 to TRBJ2-3; the match to TRBD2 covers 9 bases. The germline gives CDR1 LNHNV, CDR2 YYDKDF (reference sequence). The CDR3 is 16 amino acids. V lost 1 base, J lost 2 bases, and 4 bases stayed unmatched. The CDR3 here is CATSRAGLAITDTQYF. The CDR3, as DNA: TGTGCCACCAGCAGAGCTGGACTAGCGATCACAGATACGCAGTATTTT.

This clonotype was counted many times. Here the CDR3 DNA reads TGTGCCAGCAGCTTAGGTACCGGTCAGCCCCAGCATTTT. Protein: CASSLGTGQPQHF. The J gene is TRBJ1-5, the V gene TRBV7-9; no definite D call. CDR1 and CDR2 from the germline V gene are SEHNR and FQNEAQ (reference sequence). The V end lost 1 base, the J end lost 6 bases, and 7 bases lay between the germline ends. The CDR3 totals 13 residues.

This chain joins TRBV24-1 and TRBJ2-2, with TRBD1 matching 8 bases. CDR1 and CDR2 from the germline V gene are KGHDR and SFDVKD. The CDR3 contains 16 residues. The J segment lost 8 bases and the V segment lost 3 bases, leaving 10 bases of the junction unmatched. The CDR3 spells CATSDAMTGVAGELFF. CDR3 nucleotides: TGTGCCACCAGTGATGCGATGACAGGGGTGGCTGGGGAGCTGTTTTTT.

A word on this clonotype: Its ends do not fully match the called genes, so a read error is possible. The chain links TRBV20-1 to TRBJ1-2, with 7 bases aligning to TRBD1. CDR3 length: 14 amino acids. CDR1 is DFQATT, CDR2 SNEGSKA, per germline (reference sequence). Here the CDR3 reads CSARVAGQSYGCTF. CDR3 nucleotide sequence: TGCAGTGCTAGGGTGGCGGGACAGTCTTATGGCTGCACCTTC.